These T cell receptor beta chains were read from a single sample in a study of T cells in Graves' hyperthyroidism and ophthalmopathy. TCRdb processed the multiplex PCR reads anew with MiXCR; each CDR3 protein has one entry. The sample includes hundreds of thousands of distinct CDR3 sequences, approximately 14% of them seen just once. The sequencing input was blood. These TCRs come from a woman aged 45-65 years with Graves' ophthalmopathy. Each CDR3 is given with its conserved first and last residue. Fields, in order: clone size, J gene, V gene, CDR3 protein. Part of the rows lack a size; the others show once, few, many or a class for expanded clones.

. | TRBJ1-2 | TRBV20-1 | CSARDGTYGYTF
many | TRBJ1-5 | TRBV7-2 | CASSFGQGLTQPQHF
many | TRBJ2-1 | TRBV7-9 | CASSSGQGLKDEQFF
many | TRBJ1-2 | TRBV12-3/TRBV12-4 | CASSLRTGNYGYTF
many | TRBJ2-7 | TRBV6-2/TRBV6-3 | CASSFRTSGKSSYEQYF
many | TRBJ1-1 | TRBV7-9 | CASSPLRGPRNTEAFF
few | TRBJ1-2 | TRBV7-9 | CASSLASSNYGYTF
many | TRBJ1-1 | TRBV18 | CASSPASMNTEAFF
. | TRBJ2-5 | TRBV28 | CASSRTSGRIQETQYF
. | TRBJ2-7 | TRBV4-3 | CASSQGGGGAYEQYF
many | TRBJ2-5 | TRBV24-1 | CATSVGGRTEETQYF
. | TRBJ2-2 | TRBV29-1 | CSVVGQGAVSNTGELFF
many | TRBJ2-4 | TRBV7-9 | CASSWLRGPLAKNIQYF
few | TRBJ2-1 | TRBV2 | CASPGGLSSYNEQFF
once | TRBJ1-2 | TRBV29-1 | CSVDGTGGYGYTF
. | TRBJ2-3 | TRBV18 | CASPQPPSGIAADTQYF
many | TRBJ2-7 | TRBV7-2 | CASSIIPGQGNEQYF
many | TRBJ1-2 | TRBV20-1 | CSAKLQALSLYGYTF
many | TRBJ2-7 | TRBV7-9 | CASSFRSSYEQYF
. | TRBJ2-5 | TRBV15 | CATSRVYETQYF
many | TRBJ2-5 | TRBV20-1 | CSARDTGLETQYF
many | TRBJ1-1 | TRBV11-3 | CASSSRDRPNTEAFF
few | TRBJ2-2 | TRBV15 | CATCREPNTGELFF
. | TRBJ2-2 | TRBV6-2/TRBV6-3 | CASSYSPAGELFF
many | TRBJ2-5 | TRBV2 | CASSPSWGQETQYF
few | TRBJ2-1 | TRBV15 | CATSRAPLGGSYNEQFF
many | TRBJ2-3 | TRBV5-6 | CASSSGQPSTDTQYF
. | TRBJ2-1 | TRBV27 | CASSIGLAGGYNEQFF
. | TRBJ2-3 | TRBV2 | CASSPGLAGGPSTDTQYF
once | TRBJ1-3 | TRBV11-2 | CASSLTAGPSSGNTIYF
. | TRBJ1-5 | TRBV7-9 | CASSPIGGYDQPQHF
. | TRBJ2-7 | TRBV6-1 | CASRQSSGSLEEKTYEQYF
many | TRBJ2-1 | TRBV6-1 | CASSYGGGSNNEQFF
few | TRBJ1-2 | TRBV7-9 | CASSPRQRNNYGYTF
few | TRBJ1-2 | TRBV29-1 | CSVPTGGLGTF
. | TRBJ2-2 | TRBV18 | CASSPGGLNTGELFF
few | TRBJ2-3 | TRBV30 | CAWQRTSGRLPDTQYF
many | TRBJ1-1 | TRBV9 | CASSTQGLNTEAFF
many | TRBJ2-1 | TRBV7-6 | CASSLAGSGGGEQFF
few | TRBJ1-3 | TRBV2 | CASSVWAGSGNTIYF